The entry that follows covers one T cell receptor beta chain sequence. This sample is part of a study of T cell responses to AZD1222 COVID-19 vaccine. The V end lost 2 bases, the J end lost 5 bases, and 10 bases lay between the germline ends. The CDR3 sequence is 13 residues long. Per the germline V gene, CDR1 is MNHEY and CDR2 is SVGEGT. TCRdb's table, derived via immunoSEQ multiplex PCR, lists solely in-frame clones and lacks some. The data show 140,000 to 150,000 clones, 70% to 90% seen once. This clonotype was obtained from an adult in good health. The sample consisted of peripheral blood, taken on day 0 of AZD1222 vaccination. The J gene is TRBJ2-7, the V gene TRBV6-2 or TRBV6-3, with a possible D match to TRBD2 (6 bases). The CDR3 sequence is CASSYREHHEQYF. The CDR3 coding sequence is TGTGCCAGCAGTTACCGGGAGCATCACGAGCAGTACTTC.